These T cell receptor beta chains were read from a single sample in a study of T cell responses to AZD1222 COVID-19 vaccine. The table came from immunoSEQ multiplex PCR; TCRdb's copy has only in-frame clones and leaves some out. The table records roughly 100,000 clones, over 80% of them present only once. Sequences were derived from peripheral blood, sampled on day 0 of AZD1222 vaccination. The receptor set was obtained from an adult in good health. Both conserved end residues are part of each CDR3.

j_call,v_call,cdr3_aa
TRBJ1-2,TRBV9,CASTPGGNNYGYTF
TRBJ2-7,TRBV2,CASNDGQYEQYF
TRBJ2-1,TRBV28,CASTVGGPTFNEQFF
TRBJ1-2,TRBV3-1/TRBV3-2,CASSLRTGKSLGYTF
TRBJ1-2,TRBV2,CASSVGQINFYGYTF
TRBJ1-2,TRBV18,CASSPPGQTYGYTF
TRBJ1-1,TRBV28,CASSLGGLRTEAFF
TRBJ2-7,TRBV29-1,CSADRGMNEQYF
TRBJ2-6,TRBV10-3,CAIDDASGANVLTF
TRBJ1-6,TRBV7-9,CASSLDAGGSPLHF
TRBJ2-7,TRBV11-2,CASSLKGVYEQYF
TRBJ1-2,TRBV28,CASSRVVRTYGYTF
TRBJ1-4,TRBV15,CATSRSGTTEKLFF
TRBJ1-2,TRBV19,CASREGAYGYTF
TRBJ2-7,TRBV3-1/TRBV3-2,CASSPLKGSGGSHREQYF
TRBJ1-6,TRBV19,CASSATPGRGNNSPLHF
TRBJ1-3,TRBV4-1,CASSQRSSGNTIYF
TRBJ2-7,TRBV18,CASSPRGSSGSYEQYF
TRBJ1-4,TRBV4-2,CASSQSSGTGDEKLFF
TRBJ2-5,TRBV7-2,CASSTDTGGQETQYF
TRBJ1-6,TRBV25-1,CASAPASFYNSPLHF
TRBJ1-6,TRBV30,CAWSPGLWSSYNSPLHF
TRBJ2-1,TRBV9,CASSASPGLAGPYNEQFF
TRBJ2-7,TRBV19,CASKTRTTYEQYF
TRBJ2-2,TRBV29-1,CSVTSLTGELFF
TRBJ2-1,TRBV28,CASGRLAGGRNEQFF
TRBJ1-5,TRBV5-6,CASSLARGNNQPQHF
TRBJ2-2,TRBV12-3/TRBV12-4,CASRRNTGELFF
TRBJ1-1,TRBV21-1,CASSKGDRLMNTEAFF
TRBJ1-5,TRBV5-1,CASSQDRDQPQHF
TRBJ2-5,TRBV6-5,CASRSTWRGVETQYF
TRBJ2-7,TRBV11-2,CASSGGGSFYEQYF
TRBJ1-5,TRBV7-9,CASSFGRNQPQHF
TRBJ1-1,TRBV18,CASSFHPGRRNTEAFF
TRBJ1-3,TRBV5-1,CASSEGYGNTIYF
TRBJ2-2,TRBV5-6,CASSGGTGGHGELFF
TRBJ2-1,TRBV9,CASSERTGHYNEQFF
TRBJ2-7,TRBV7-9,CASSPRTRDYEQYF
TRBJ2-3,TRBV18,CASSRVPLAGSTDTQYF
TRBJ2-7,TRBV13,CASSPGTSGPLSYEQYF
TRBJ1-5,TRBV6-5,CASDHITESNQPQHF
TRBJ2-1,TRBV27,CASSRPLSGAGYNEQFF
TRBJ2-2,TRBV28,CASSPQSPYTGELFF
TRBJ2-7,TRBV3-1/TRBV3-2,CASSQVPFGGAYEQYF
TRBJ2-7,TRBV12-3/TRBV12-4,CASSRGQGYEQYF
TRBJ1-2,TRBV7-9,CASSVSGTGTLYGYTF